The table lists the clone carrying this TCR beta chain with many counts. As the sequencing template, cDNA was produced by extracting RNA and reverse transcribing it. The assay was immunoSEQ multiplex PCR, and TCRdb's table has in-frame clones only and misses some. Here the sample spans some 190,000 clones, approximately 60% being singletons. Treatment here: oral pan-JAK inhibitor, 5-10 mg twice daily. The investigators collected lesional scalp punch biopsies and peripheral blood from alopecia areata patients. The V gene lost 2 bases and the J gene lost 3 bases, with 17 bases spanning the gap. CDR3 size: 16 residues. Germline values: CDR1 MNHEY, CDR2 SMNVEV (reference sequence). The data were taken from a study of CD8+ T cells in alopecia areata.

V is TRBV27 and J is TRBJ2-7; a possible D gene is TRBD1 (6 bases). The input for sequencing was CD4+ T cells sorted from blood, taken at week 4, from a patient treated with tofacitinib. This receptor was taken from a human donor with alopecia areata. CDR3 bases: TGTGCCAGCAGTTTACGGGCAGGGGCCGGGAACTACGAGCAGTACTTC. Residues: CASSLRAGAGNYEQYF.